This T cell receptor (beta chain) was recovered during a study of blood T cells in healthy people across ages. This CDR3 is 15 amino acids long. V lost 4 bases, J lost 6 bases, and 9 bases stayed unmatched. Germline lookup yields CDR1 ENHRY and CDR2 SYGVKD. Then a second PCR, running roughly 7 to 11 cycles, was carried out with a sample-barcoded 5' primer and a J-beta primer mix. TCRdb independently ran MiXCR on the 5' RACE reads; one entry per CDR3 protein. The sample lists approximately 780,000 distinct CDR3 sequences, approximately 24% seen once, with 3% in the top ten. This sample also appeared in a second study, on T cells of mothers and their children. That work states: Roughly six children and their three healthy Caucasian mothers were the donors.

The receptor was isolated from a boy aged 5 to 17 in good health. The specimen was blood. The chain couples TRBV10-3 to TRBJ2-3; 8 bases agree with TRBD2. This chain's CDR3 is CAISAGGGRADTQYF. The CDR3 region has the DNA TGTGCCATCAGTGCCGGGGGGGGGCGTGCGGATACGCAGTATTTT.